The next 26 T cell receptor beta chains were all read from a single sample in a study of T-cell memory formation after mild COVID-19. TCRdb itself ran the 5' RACE reads through MiXCR, one entry per CDR3 protein. The data contain about 340,000 distinct CDR3 sequences, around 20% of them singletons. Sequencing was done on a sample of PBMCs or a T cell subset sorted from them (not recorded which). These receptors were collected from an adult woman who had mild COVID-19 (a few samples of this study predate the infection). Cell type and time point are not known.

This clonotype was counted only a few times. The chain links TRBV5-1 to TRBJ1-1, with D maybe TRBD1 (5 bases). Trimming shortened V by 4 bases and J by 4 bases, and 14 bases separated the two germline ends. Germline assignment: CDR1 SGHRS and CDR2 YFSETQ. CDR3 length: 14 residues. The CDR3 bases are TGCGCCAGCAGCCCTCAGACAGTGGCCACTGAAGCTTTCTTT. It specifies CASSPQTVATEAFF.

This clonotype was counted only a few times. The V gene is TRBV25-1, the J gene TRBJ2-7, with D possibly being TRBD1 (5 bases). Germline loops: CDR1 MGHDK, CDR2 SYGVNS. This CDR3 contains 13 residues. V was cut by 1 base and J by 7 bases, with 11 bases left in between. The CDR3 loop reads CASSELRGGEQYF. For the CDR3, the DNA is TGTGCCAGCAGTGAATTAAGGGGTGGGGAGCAGTACTTC.

The chain joins TRBV6-1 to TRBJ2-7; D might be TRBD2 (5 bases). The CDR3 length is 13 residues. The V gene lost 1 base and the J gene lost 5 bases, with 9 bases spanning the gap. The germline V gene encodes CDR1 MNHNS and CDR2 SASEGT. This chain's CDR3 is CASSEGTWHEQYF. In DNA, the CDR3 is TGTGCCAGCAGTGAAGGGACTTGGCACGAGCAGTACTTC.

J is TRBJ1-4 and V is TRBV12-3 or TRBV12-4, with unresolved D. The CDR3 contains 10 residues. V was shortened by 5 bases and J by 8 bases, with 3 bases between the two germline ends. CDR3 sequence: CASSDEKLFF. CDR3 nucleotide sequence: TGTGCCAGCAGTGACGAAAAACTGTTTTTT.

This clonotype was seen only a few times. Here the CDR3 reads CASSPQKMEPQHF. The DNA for the CDR3 is TGTGCCAGCTCACCCCAAAAAATGGAGCCCCAGCATTTT. The genes are TRBV18 and TRBJ1-5, with no clear D. Germline V lookup: CDR1 KGHSH, CDR2 LQKENI. CDR3 size: 13 residues. The V and J ends lost 3 bases and 8 bases respectively, with 11 bases between them.

The chain links TRBV6-5 to TRBJ1-6; no reliable D call. V was clipped by 0 bases and J by 0 bases, with 12 bases between them. The CDR3 has 18 residues. CDR1 is MNHEY and CDR2 is SVGAGI in the germline V gene. The CDR3 DNA sequence: TGTGCCAGCAGTTACTCGACGATATATGACTCCTATAATTCACCCCTCCACTTT. Translation gives CASSYSTIYDSYNSPLHF.

V usage is TRBV5-1 and J usage is TRBJ2-1; the match to TRBD2 covers 7 bases. The germline V gene has CDR1 SGHRS and CDR2 YFSETQ. This CDR3 has 13 residues. The V and J ends lost 6 bases and 6 bases, in that order; junction bases with no gene match: 6. The CDR3 reads CASNSGGGNEQFF. The CDR3 nucleotides are TGCGCCAGCAACTCGGGAGGCGGCAATGAGCAGTTCTTC.

The V call is TRBV24-1, the J call TRBJ2-1, with D uncertain. Germline V gives CDR1 KGHDR, CDR2 SFDVKD. The V and J ends lost 3 bases and 15 bases respectively, with 14 bases between them. This CDR3 contains 12 residues. In DNA, the CDR3 is TGTGCCACCAGTGATCCGGGCGCCGCGCGGTTCTTC. This gives the protein CATSDPGAARFF.

This clonotype was recorded a few times. The chain joins TRBV7-8 to TRBJ2-3; D possibly uses TRBD1 or TRBD2 (5 bases each). CDR1 is SGHVS and CDR2 is FQNEAQ in the germline V gene. V was trimmed by 4 bases and J by 6 bases, leaving 17 bases between them. CDR3 length: 15 amino acids. The chain's CDR3 is CASSSGTPRSDTQYF. The DNA for the CDR3 is TGTGCCAGCAGCTCGGGGACCCCGCGGAGCGATACGCAGTATTTT.

This clonotype has more than one count but fewer than ten. The CDR3 protein is CASSFEGLSYEQYF. CDR3 sequence (DNA): TGTGCCAGCAGCTTCGAAGGACTCTCCTACGAGCAGTACTTC. The chain recombines TRBV5-5 with TRBJ2-7; the D gene is possibly TRBD2 (5 bases). V was shortened by 2 bases and J by 0 bases, with 9 bases between the two germline ends. The CDR3 spans 14 residues. Germline CDR1 and CDR2: SGHKS and YYEKEE (reference sequence).

This rearrangement joins TRBV12-3 or TRBV12-4 to TRBJ1-4; D might be TRBD1 (6 bases). V was clipped by 3 bases and J by 6 bases, with 11 bases between them. The CDR3 loop spans 14 amino acids. DNA for the CDR3: TGTGCCAGCAGTTTTAGACAGGCCGATGAAAAACTGTTTTTT. It encodes CASSFRQADEKLFF.

This clonotype showed up many times. The V and J genes are TRBV24-1 and TRBJ2-1; 10 nucleotides line up with TRBD1. The CDR3 consists of 16 residues. The trim removed 4 bases at V and 2 bases at J, leaving 4 bases unmatched. CDR1 is KGHDR and CDR2 is SFDVKD in the germline V gene. The DNA for the CDR3 is TGTGCCACCAGTGAAACCGGGACAGGGGCCTACAATGAGCAGTTCTTC. Amino acid sequence: CATSETGTGAYNEQFF.

This clonotype has more than one count but fewer than ten. The chain uses TRBV24-1 and TRBJ1-2; D is uncertain. Germline V gene data show CDR1 as KGHDR and CDR2 as SFDVKD. The CDR3 loop spans 15 amino acids. Trimming shortened V by 4 bases and J by 6 bases, and 17 bases separated the two germline ends. The DNA of the CDR3 is TGTGCCACCAGTGAGTCCGGGCGGAAAACTGATGGCTACACCTTC. Its protein product is CATSESGRKTDGYTF.

This chain joins TRBV4-1 and TRBJ2-7; D call uncertain. The ends were cut back, 1 base at V and 3 bases at J, with 7 bases in the middle. Looked up from germline, CDR1 is MGHRA and CDR2 is YSYEKL. The CDR3 is made up of 13 amino acids. CDR3 in amino acids: CASSQVGNYEQYF. The CDR3, as DNA: TGCGCCAGCAGCCAAGTGGGAAACTACGAGCAGTACTTC.

J is TRBJ2-5 and V is TRBV3-1; 9 bases fit TRBD2. CDR1 and CDR2 from the germline V gene are LGHDT and YNNKEL (reference sequence). This CDR3 has 18 amino acids. V lost 0 bases to trimming and J lost 5 bases; unmatched junction nucleotides: 13. CDR3 in DNA: TGTGCCAGCAGCCAAGAGGCTGGGGCTAGCGGGGTCCGGGAGACCCAGTACTTC. It codes for CASSQEAGASGVRETQYF.

The rearrangement uses TRBV6-5 and TRBJ2-6; the D is unclear. The V end lost 2 bases, the J end lost 2 bases, and 10 bases lay between the germline ends. The CDR3 has 16 amino acids. In germline, CDR1 is MNHEY, CDR2 SVGAGI. CDR3 DNA sequence: TGTGCCAGCAGTTACCGGTCCCGCCCTGGGGCCAACGTCCTGACTTTC. Protein product: CASSYRSRPGANVLTF.

The J gene is TRBJ2-1, the V gene TRBV24-1; TRBD2 agrees at 8 bases. From germline, CDR1 is KGHDR and CDR2 SFDVKD. The CDR3 sequence is 16 residues long. V shed 0 bases, J shed 4 bases, and the junction held 4 bases outside the gene matches. The CDR3 bases are TGTGCCACCAGTGATTTGACTAGCGGTAAATACAATGAGCAGTTCTTC. This sequence encodes CATSDLTSGKYNEQFF.

This clonotype appeared a few times. V and J are TRBV11-2 and TRBJ2-2; D unclear. The V gene lost 0 bases and the J gene lost 6 bases, with 5 bases spanning the gap. The CDR3 is made up of 13 amino acids. Germline V gene lookup returns CDR1 SGHAT and CDR2 FQNNGV. CDR3 region: CASSLDGPGELFF. The CDR3 nucleotides read TGTGCCAGCAGCTTAGACGGGCCCGGGGAGCTGTTTTTT.

This clonotype came up a few times. The CDR3 region is CATSDSLTGGSSYNEQFF. The CDR3 region has the DNA TGTGCCACCAGTGATTCTCTGACAGGGGGGAGCTCCTACAATGAGCAGTTCTTC. The chain has TRBV24-1 and TRBJ2-1, with TRBD1 identical over 9 bases. The CDR3 runs 18 residues. Germline CDR1 KGHDR, CDR2 SFDVKD. J was trimmed by 0 bases and V by 2 bases; bases with no gene match: 7.

The chain links TRBV7-9 to TRBJ1-2, with D possibly being TRBD1 (6 bases). Germline V gives CDR1 SEHNR, CDR2 FQNEAQ (reference sequence). V dropped 5 bases and J dropped 4 bases, with 11 bases sitting between them. The CDR3 has 13 amino acids. The CDR3 bases are TGTGCCAGCAGCCCCTCGGGGGCCTATGGCTACACCTTC. Amino acid sequence: CASSPSGAYGYTF.

The V call is TRBV18, the J call TRBJ1-1; D is ambiguous. This CDR3 region has 13 residues. Germline CDR1 is KGHSH and CDR2 is LQKENI. Deletions cut 0 bases from V and 11 bases from J, with 13 bases between. The CDR3 protein is CASSPPDAVKAFF. The CDR3 nucleotides are TGTGCCAGCTCACCACCCGACGCCGTGAAGGCTTTCTTT.

V and J are TRBV12-3 or TRBV12-4 and TRBJ2-5; TRBD2 aligns across 13 bases. The J segment lost 5 bases and the V segment lost 5 bases, leaving 8 bases of the junction unmatched. The CDR3 runs to 16 residues. The CDR3 here is CASSPRTSGSLETQYF. The CDR3, as DNA: TGTGCCAGCAGTCCCCGGACTAGCGGGAGTTTGGAGACCCAGTACTTC.

This rearrangement joins TRBV7-2 to TRBJ1-5; D possibly corresponds to TRBD1 (5 bases). Germline values: CDR1 SGHTA, CDR2 FQGNSA. V was shortened by 5 bases and J by 2 bases, with 16 bases between the two germline ends. CDR3 length: 16 amino acids. For the CDR3, the DNA is TGTGCCAGCAGCGCCGTGGGACCCGCTCGCAATCAGCCCCAGCATTTT. This translates into CASSAVGPARNQPQHF.

The genes are TRBV6-6 and TRBJ2-2; D is undetermined. This CDR3 contains 13 residues. Germline V gene sequence: CDR1 MNHNY, CDR2 SVGAGI (reference sequence). The V end lost 8 bases, the J end lost 6 bases, and 13 bases lay between the germline ends. CDR3: CASGKEWAGELFF. CDR3 bases: TGTGCCAGCGGTAAAGAGTGGGCCGGGGAGCTGTTTTTT.

The rearrangement joins TRBV7-3 to TRBJ2-5, with D maybe TRBD1 (5 bases). Germline assignment: CDR1 SGHTA and CDR2 FQGTGA. The CDR3 is 16 residues long. V shed 5 bases and J shed 1 base, with 17 bases lying between them. CDR3 sequence reads: CASSPGISVSQETQYF. The CDR3 coding sequence is TGTGCCAGCAGCCCAGGGATTTCAGTTTCCCAAGAGACCCAGTACTTC.

This clonotype was detected only a few times. The V gene is TRBV15, the J gene TRBJ2-3, with no clear D. Germline loops: CDR1 LNHNV, CDR2 YYDKDF (reference sequence). V was clipped by 1 base and J by 3 bases, with 5 bases between them. The CDR3 is 13 amino acids. The CDR3 nucleotides read TGTGCCACCAGCAGAGGACGAACAGATACGCAGTATTTT. Translated: CATSRGRTDTQYF.